Sequencing of this T cell receptor (beta chain) was carried out in a study of blood T cell repertoires in COVID-19. Turning to the study itself: Samples taken during acute and convalescent COVID-19 were collected in the United States, Italy and Spain.

In Seattle, patients joined the study during active infection and were tracked longitudinally. This CDR3 comprises 14 residues. V lost 0 bases, J lost 1 base, and 6 bases lay in between. The V gene's germline CDR1 is LGHNA and CDR2 YNFKEQ. Repertoires were generated with immunoSEQ multiplex PCR, while TCRdb's copy carries only in-frame clones and drops some. The sample has around 220,000 clones; less than 85% are singletons. This clonotype originated in a woman aged 80 or over with COVID-19, enrolled during active disease. The genes are TRBV4-2 and TRBJ1-1; D remains ambiguous. The sequenced sample consisted of peripheral blood. CDR3 sequence reads: CASSQEAENTEAFF. The CDR3 bases are TGTGCCAGCAGCCAAGAGGCTGAGAACACTGAAGCTTTCTTT.